Here is one T cell receptor (beta chain) with its context. Its specificity is not known. Method: immunoSEQ multiplex PCR; TCRdb's copy keeps in-frame clones and lacks some. The sample lists about 58,000 clones, 89% occurring once. Anyone with autoimmune disease history or systemic immunosuppression was excluded. This entry comes from a study of OX40 agonist ivuxolimab in advanced cancers. Study in general: A mean age of roughly 66 years, range about 20 to 85, was recorded, and approximately 79% were male.

With 1 base removed from V and 0 bases from J, the gap between germline ends came to 13 bases. There are 17 residues in the CDR3. The germline gives CDR1 SGHTA, CDR2 FQGNSA. General study findings and limits: At doses 0.1 to 3.0 mg/kg, CD4+ and CD8+ clones expanded. Near-lowest levels of clonal expansion characterized partial responders at 0.1-3.0 mg/kg.

Material: CD4+ or CD8+ T cells sorted from blood, obtained in a trial of the OX40 agonist ivuxolimab. The TCR comes from an adult with an advanced solid tumor such as melanoma, head and neck, liver or kidney cancer. V and J are TRBV7-2 and TRBJ1-5; no firm D call. The CDR3 sequence is CASSLVGSAYSNQPQHF. DNA of the CDR3: TGTGCCAGCAGCTTAGTAGGGTCAGCTTATAGCAATCAGCCCCAGCATTTT.